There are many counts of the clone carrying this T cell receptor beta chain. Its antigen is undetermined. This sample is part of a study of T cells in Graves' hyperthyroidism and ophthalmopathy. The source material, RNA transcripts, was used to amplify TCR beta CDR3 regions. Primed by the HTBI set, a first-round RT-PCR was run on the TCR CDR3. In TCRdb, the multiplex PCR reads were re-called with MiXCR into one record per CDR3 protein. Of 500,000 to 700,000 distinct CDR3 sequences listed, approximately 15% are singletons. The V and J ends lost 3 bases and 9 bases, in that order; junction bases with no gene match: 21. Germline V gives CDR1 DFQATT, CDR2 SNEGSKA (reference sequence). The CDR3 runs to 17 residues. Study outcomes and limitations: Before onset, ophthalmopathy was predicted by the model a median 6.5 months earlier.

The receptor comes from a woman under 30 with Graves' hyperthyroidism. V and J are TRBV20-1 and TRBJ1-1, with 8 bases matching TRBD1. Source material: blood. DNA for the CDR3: TGCAGTGCTAGGGGAACTCCCGGGACAGGCAGTTTCGGGCAAGCTTTCTTT. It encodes CSARGTPGTGSFGQAFF.